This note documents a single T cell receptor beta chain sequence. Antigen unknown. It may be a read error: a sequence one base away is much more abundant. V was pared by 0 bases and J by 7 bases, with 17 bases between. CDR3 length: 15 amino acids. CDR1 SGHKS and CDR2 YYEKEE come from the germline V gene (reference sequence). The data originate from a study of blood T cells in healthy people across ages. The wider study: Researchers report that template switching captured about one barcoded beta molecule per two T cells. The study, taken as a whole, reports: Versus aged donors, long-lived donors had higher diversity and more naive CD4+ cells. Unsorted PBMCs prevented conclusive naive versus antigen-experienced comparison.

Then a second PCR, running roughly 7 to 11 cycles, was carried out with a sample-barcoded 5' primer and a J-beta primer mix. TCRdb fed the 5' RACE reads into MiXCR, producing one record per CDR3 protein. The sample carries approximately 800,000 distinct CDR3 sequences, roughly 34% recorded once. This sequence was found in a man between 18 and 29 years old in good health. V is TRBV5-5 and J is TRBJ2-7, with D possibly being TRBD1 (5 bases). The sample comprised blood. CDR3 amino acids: CASSLEGLLGNEQYF. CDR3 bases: TGTGCCAGCAGCTTGGAGGGGTTGTTGGGCAATGAGCAGTACTTC.